Listed below are T cell receptor beta chains from one sample, sequenced in a study of T cells after yellow fever vaccination. TCRdb ran MiXCR on the 5' RACE reads and lists one entry per CDR3 protein. The repertoire consists of about 580,000 distinct CDR3 sequences, with 17% occurring once and the leading ten covering roughly 17%. The sequencing here drew on PBMCs, taken about 5 days after the first yellow fever vaccination. These receptors were obtained from a man younger than 30 who received the YFV17D yellow fever vaccine. The conserved cysteine and the conserved F or W are not part of the CDR3 here. The D gene is left open where the match is weak.

V,D,J,CDR3
TRBV9,-,TRBJ2-2,ASSVTGSGANTGELF
TRBV20-1,-,TRBJ1-4,SARGWGSDEKLF
TRBV29-1,-,TRBJ2-3,SVVVVVGTDTQY
TRBV7-6,TRBD2,TRBJ2-2,ASSLEAGGPGGELF
TRBV24-1,-,TRBJ1-2,ATSDLRGYGYT
TRBV2,-,TRBJ1-1,ASRQDLGTEAF
TRBV20-1,-,TRBJ1-6,SAKSTFPSPLH
TRBV27,TRBD1,TRBJ2-4,ASSLRRRTGYLAKNIQY
TRBV2,TRBD2,TRBJ2-3,ARQIAGANTDTQY
TRBV29-1,TRBD1,TRBJ2-1,SVAGQGARNEQF
TRBV3-1,-,TRBJ2-3,ASSQDIGTHDTQY
TRBV4-3,-,TRBJ2-1,ASSQDLGRQGTYNEQF
TRBV7-8,-,TRBJ2-2,ASSLVQLSTGELF
TRBV4-3,-,TRBJ1-5,ASSQDLDEGDVRQPQH
TRBV27,-,TRBJ2-2,ASSFRARLNTGELF
TRBV19,TRBD1,TRBJ2-7,APSRSVPGQAYEQY
TRBV7-2,TRBD1,TRBJ2-1,ASSTDRGTYNEQF
TRBV20-1,-,TRBJ2-3,SAGTRGAGTDTQY
TRBV3-1,TRBD2,TRBJ2-1,ASSRGLAGGIRYNEQF
TRBV7-2,-,TRBJ2-1,ASSLRPEYNEQF
TRBV20-1,TRBD1,TRBJ2-5,AARMDREETQY
TRBV14,-,TRBJ1-2,ASSQEHGGGYT
TRBV2,-,TRBJ2-7,ASKQGSGAYEQY
TRBV20-1,-,TRBJ1-3,SARDGQSSGNTIY
TRBV3-1,-,TRBJ2-2,ASSQGTDVTGELF
TRBV10-3,-,TRBJ1-2,AISESSSGDHYGYT
TRBV7-3,TRBD2,TRBJ2-3,ASSRKAGSPRDTQY
TRBV3-1,-,TRBJ2-5,ASSPTKETQY
TRBV7-2,TRBD2,TRBJ2-7,ASSLPLAGAYEQY
TRBV18,TRBD1,TRBJ2-4,ASSPRQGEGNIQY
TRBV5-4,TRBD1,TRBJ2-5,ASSIGTGGVRETQY
TRBV21-1,-,TRBJ1-1,ASKWQGDTEAF
TRBV24-1,-,TRBJ2-2,ATSDGGLSNTGELF
TRBV4-1,TRBD1,TRBJ2-7,ASSQLRQGFYEQY
TRBV20-1,-,TRBJ1-1,SARGFSEAF
TRBV24-1,-,TRBJ1-5,ATPGGVSQPQH
TRBV11-2,-,TRBJ1-6,ASSLRPGGNNSPLH
TRBV9,TRBD2,TRBJ2-1,ASSVGLAGGGSLSSQF
TRBV5-1,TRBD2,TRBJ2-1,ASSPSGAHNEQF
TRBV5-1,TRBD1,TRBJ1-2,ASRPTGSNYGYT
TRBV4-3,-,TRBJ1-2,ASSQDRRGGGYT
TRBV5-1,-,TRBJ2-1,ASAVVGSLDSSYNEQF
TRBV2,-,TRBJ1-2,ASSGTEGVYGYT
TRBV12-3/TRBV12-4,-,TRBJ1-6,ASSLYRNNSPLH
TRBV20-1,-,TRBJ1-6,SARDGGQINSPLH
TRBV11-2,-,TRBJ2-3,ASSLDPARRY
TRBV4-3,-,TRBJ1-6,ASSQAPQGSSSNSPLH
TRBV5-1,-,TRBJ1-5,ASSLGGNNQPQH
TRBV5-1,-,TRBJ2-2,ASSRGDLNTGELF
TRBV12-3/TRBV12-4,TRBD1,TRBJ1-5,ASSLGDRGTQPQH
TRBV12-3/TRBV12-4,-,TRBJ2-3,ASSRGLLTDTQY
TRBV6-5,-,TRBJ1-3,ASSYSRYIGNTIY
TRBV18,-,TRBJ2-3,ASSPPLEEGADTQY
TRBV7-9,-,TRBJ1-4,ASSFSGISEKLF